A single sample gave rise to the 27 T cell receptor beta chains below, sequenced in a study of early T cells in non-severe SARS-CoV-2 infection. TCRdb re-called the 5' RACE reads with MiXCR, one entry per CDR3 protein. The data show about 60,000 distinct CDR3 sequences, 5.6% seen once. Material for sequencing was whole blood. These receptors all stem from an adult who was a healthcare worker with PCR-confirmed SARS-CoV-2 infection or an uninfected control (not recorded which).

This clonotype was counted at least ten times. This chain uses TRBV6-5 with TRBJ2-4; D is perhaps TRBD1 or TRBD2 (5 bases each). Germline V gives CDR1 MNHEY, CDR2 SVGAGI. The germline V and J ends were trimmed by 6 bases and 0 bases, with 15 bases remaining between them. The CDR3 totals 16 residues. This chain's CDR3 is CASRNSGTLAKNIQYF. CDR3 nucleotide sequence: TGTGCCAGCAGGAACTCAGGGACGCTAGCCAAAAACATTCAGTACTTC.

This clonotype was seen many times. The chain carries TRBV5-4 and TRBJ2-7, with D perhaps given as TRBD1 or TRBD2 (5 bases each). Germline V CDR1 and CDR2: SGHNT, YYREEE (reference sequence). V lost 1 base to trimming and J lost 9 bases, with 14 bases between them. This CDR3 comprises 13 residues. CDR3 amino acids: CASSLRSLGGQYF. The DNA for the CDR3 is TGTGCCAGCAGCTTGCGGTCCCTTGGGGGGCAGTACTTC.

This clonotype was detected ten times or more. J is TRBJ2-3 and V is TRBV7-6, with 10 bases fitting TRBD1. V lost 5 bases to trimming and J lost 2 bases; unmatched junction nucleotides: 7. The germline gives CDR1 SGHVS, CDR2 FNYEAQ. The CDR3 consists of 16 residues. The CDR3 region is CASSPATGGSTDTQYF. For the CDR3, the DNA is TGTGCCAGCAGCCCTGCGACAGGGGGCTCCACAGATACGCAGTATTTT. Drawing the rest from reference TRBV7-6 and TRBJ2-3, the complete variable domain is GAGVSQSPRYKVTKRGQDVALRCDPISGHVSLYWYRQALGQGPEFLTYFNYEAQQDKSGLPNDRFSAERPEGSISTLTIQRTEQRDSAMYRCASSPATGGSTDTQYFGPGTRLTVL.

This clonotype was recorded at least ten times. The genes are TRBV20-1 and TRBJ2-5, with 8 bases matching TRBD2. Germline trimming cut 1 base from V and 5 bases from J; bases unmatched to any gene: 12. Germline CDR1 reads DFQATT; CDR2 reads SNEGSKA (reference sequence). This CDR3 spans 16 amino acids. CDR3 nucleotide sequence: TGCAGTGCTAGAGTCCTCGCGGGGGGCCCCTTGGAGACCCAGTACTTC. This sequence encodes CSARVLAGGPLETQYF.

This clonotype has ten or more counts. The V call is TRBV10-3, the J call TRBJ2-1, with 9 nucleotides matching TRBD1. From germline, CDR1 is ENHRY and CDR2 SYGVKD. The CDR3 extends over 14 amino acids. V dropped 7 bases and J dropped 6; count of bases not matched to a gene: 7. The CDR3: CAITLDRGSNEQFF. The CDR3 nucleotides read TGTGCCATCACCTTGGACAGGGGTTCCAATGAGCAGTTCTTC.

Ten or more counts support this clonotype. This chain uses TRBV6-5 with TRBJ1-4; possible D gene TRBD1, 5 bases. The length of the CDR3 is 14 residues. The germline V gene encodes CDR1 MNHEY and CDR2 SVGAGI. Trimming shortened V by 5 bases and J by 5 bases, and 12 bases separated the two germline ends. The CDR3, as DNA: TGTGCCAGCAGTCCCGGGACGTGGAATGAAAAACTGTTTTTT. Translation: CASSPGTWNEKLFF.

This clonotype was observed at least ten times. The chain couples TRBV5-1 to TRBJ2-3, with a weak D call TRBD2 (6 bases). Germline V gives CDR1 SGHRS, CDR2 YFSETQ. The CDR3 extends over 18 amino acids. Trimming took 0 bases from V and 2 from J, leaving 19 bases between them. CDR3 loop: CASSLAPILRDFTDTQYF. In nucleotides, the CDR3 is TGCGCCAGCAGCTTGGCACCAATACTCCGGGACTTCACAGATACGCAGTATTTT.

There are many counts of this clonotype. The chain carries TRBV4-3 and TRBJ2-2, with D unclear. Per germline, CDR1 LGHNA and CDR2 YSLEER. The germline V and J ends were trimmed by 2 bases and 4 bases, with 14 bases remaining between them. This CDR3 is built from 16 residues. In DNA, the CDR3 is TGCGCCAGCAGCCAATATCAAGGGCGCACCACCGGGGAGCTGTTTTTT. Its protein product is CASSQYQGRTTGELFF.

This clonotype was detected a few times. This chain connects TRBV7-7 to TRBJ2-5, with D hard to call. The CDR3 sequence is 13 residues long. Germline CDR1 is SSHAT and CDR2 is FNYEAQ (reference sequence). V lost 2 bases, J lost 5 bases, and 9 bases lay in between. The CDR3 DNA follows: TGTGCCAGCAGCTTAATTCTCTCGGAGACCCAGTACTTC. Translating gives CASSLILSETQYF.

This clonotype was observed a single time. This clone may be a read error of a much larger clone one base away. The chain employs TRBV30 and TRBJ2-3; 10 bases line up with TRBD2. The ends lost 5 bases at V and 3 bases at J; junction bases unmatched: 5. This CDR3 comprises 14 residues. Germline CDR1 and CDR2: GTSNPN and SVGIG (reference sequence). In nucleotides, the CDR3 is TGTGCCTGGGGACAAGCGGGGGGGACAGATACGCAGTATTTT. Translation gives CAWGQAGGTDTQYF.

A few counts support this clonotype. The genes are TRBV6-5 and TRBJ2-3; D is unresolved. The CDR3 totals 12 residues. V was shortened by 8 bases and J by 4 bases, with 10 bases between the two germline ends. The V gene's germline CDR1 is MNHEY and CDR2 SVGAGI. The CDR3 is CASGTTSDTQYF. The CDR3 region has the DNA TGTGCCAGCGGAACTACTTCAGATACGCAGTATTTT.

This clonotype occurred many times. This chain uses TRBV30 with TRBJ2-5; D not resolved. Germline V gene lookup returns CDR1 GTSNPN and CDR2 SVGIG (reference sequence). This CDR3 contains 15 residues. Trimming left V 2 bases short and J 0 bases short, with 13 bases between. In DNA form, the CDR3 reads TGTGCCTGGAGTCCCGGACCCCAGTACCAAGAGACCCAGTACTTC. Translation: CAWSPGPQYQETQYF.

This clonotype was counted only a few times. The rearrangement uses TRBV25-1 and TRBJ1-4; 9 bases match TRBD1. Trimming cost V 2 bases and J 8 bases; bases outside gene matches: 6. CDR1 is MGHDK, CDR2 SYGVNS, per germline. The CDR3 has 15 amino acids. DNA for the CDR3: TGTGCCAGCAGTGAAAACAGGGGGCGTGGGGAAAAACTGTTTTTT. It specifies CASSENRGRGEKLFF.

This clonotype was counted at least ten times. The J gene is TRBJ2-3, the V gene TRBV7-2, with a tentative D call TRBD2 (6 bases). The germline V gene encodes CDR1 SGHTA and CDR2 FQGNSA. The CDR3 sequence is 15 residues long. The V and J ends lost 0 bases and 4 bases respectively, with 11 bases between them. CDR3 in amino acids: CASSLAEGPADTQYF. The CDR3 DNA sequence: TGTGCCAGCAGCTTAGCGGAGGGCCCGGCAGATACGCAGTATTTT.

This clonotype was recorded a few times. The genes are TRBV5-1 and TRBJ1-1; possible D gene TRBD1, 5 bases. Germline V CDR1 and CDR2: SGHRS, YFSETQ. V lost 3 bases and J 6 bases, leaving 21 bases between the germline ends. The CDR3 spans 16 residues. The CDR3 sequence is CASSYSPVRGGAEAFF. Written as DNA, the CDR3 is TGCGCCAGCAGCTACTCTCCTGTGCGGGGCGGGGCTGAAGCTTTCTTT.

This clonotype came up a few times. The J gene is TRBJ1-5, the V gene TRBV7-9; maybe TRBD1 (5 bases). Germline V gives CDR1 SEHNR, CDR2 FQNEAQ (reference sequence). The CDR3 length is 17 residues. Between the trimmed V and J ends, which lost 0 bases and 2 bases, there was a span of 14 bases. The CDR3 loop reads CASSLAVGAQGNQPQHF. The CDR3 bases are TGTGCCAGCAGCTTAGCGGTCGGGGCCCAAGGCAATCAGCCCCAGCATTTT.

Ten or more counts support this clonotype. The chain has TRBV6-5 and TRBJ2-7; TRBD2 agrees at 10 bases. CDR1 is MNHEY and CDR2 is SVGAGI in the germline V gene. V was pared by 4 bases and J by 0 bases, with 6 bases of the junction left unmatched. The CDR3 totals 16 residues. The CDR3 here is CASSSTLAGSSYEQYF. The CDR3 DNA reads TGTGCCAGCAGTTCAACACTAGCGGGGTCCTCCTACGAGCAGTACTTC.

In its sample, this clonotype was seen many times. The CDR3 loop reads CASSLGQGYEQYF. The CDR3 coding sequence is TGTGCCAGCAGTCTTGGACAGGGTTACGAGCAGTACTTC. V usage is TRBV12-3 or TRBV12-4 and J usage is TRBJ2-7; 8 bases line up with TRBD1. The CDR3 has 13 amino acids. The ends lost 5 bases at V and 4 bases at J; junction bases unmatched: 4.

The sample holds many counts of this clonotype. This chain links TRBV7-2 with TRBJ2-3; 9 nucleotides agree with TRBD2. With 2 bases clipped from V and 1 base from J, the junction kept 10 bases outside the gene matches. CDR3 length equals 18 residues. CDR1 SGHTA and CDR2 FQGNSA come from the germline V gene. CDR3 protein: CASSLSSSGAGGTDTQYF. Written as DNA, the CDR3 is TGTGCCAGCAGCTTATCGTCTAGCGGGGCGGGGGGCACAGATACGCAGTATTTT. Drawing the rest from reference TRBV7-2 and TRBJ2-3, the complete variable domain is GAGVSQSPSNKVTEKGKDVELRCDPISGHTALYWYRQSLGQGLEFLIYFQGNSAPDKSGLPSDRFSAERTGGSVSTLTIQRTQQEDSAVYLCASSLSSSGAGGTDTQYFGPGTRLTVL.

The table lists this clonotype with a few counts. The V call is TRBV6-6, the J call TRBJ2-5; weak D call: TRBD2 (6 bases). This CDR3 has 16 residues. V lost 0 bases and J lost 5, with 16 bases in between. Germline V gene data show CDR1 as MNHNY and CDR2 as SVGAGI (reference sequence). DNA of the CDR3: TGTGCCAGCAGTTACTCAATCCGGAGGGCGGGGGAGACCCAGTACTTC. Its protein is CASSYSIRRAGETQYF.

This clonotype was seen at least ten times. CDR3 DNA: TGTGCCAGCAGCCATTCAATAAGAAGTACGCAGTATTTT. Its protein is CASSHSIRSTQYF. The V and J genes are TRBV14 and TRBJ2-3; D unresolved. The CDR3 contains 13 residues. V was pared by 3 bases and J by 8 bases, with 12 bases between. Germline V CDR1 and CDR2: SGHDN, FVKESK.

This clonotype was found many times. The chain employs TRBV6-6 and TRBJ1-2; D possibly corresponds to TRBD1 (5 bases). The germline V gene has CDR1 MNHNY and CDR2 SVGAGI (reference sequence). Trimming removed 7 bases from V and 7 bases from J, with 13 bases in between. The CDR3 is 12 amino acids. The CDR3 loop is CASKLRGLGYTF. CDR3 nucleotides: TGTGCCAGCAAACTCCGGGGACTTGGCTACACCTTC.

This clonotype was observed many times. CDR3 amino acids: CASSMDRGPDTQYF. CDR3 DNA: TGTGCCAGCAGCATGGACAGGGGACCAGATACGCAGTATTTT. The chain joins TRBV2 to TRBJ2-3; TRBD1 agrees at 9 bases. Germline V gene lookup returns CDR1 SNHLY and CDR2 FYNNEI. The CDR3 extends over 14 amino acids. The V segment lost 6 bases and the J segment 4 bases; nucleotides outside the gene matches: 5.

This clonotype was seen a few times. The chain links TRBV3-1 to TRBJ2-5, with TRBD2 matching 7 bases. The germline CDR1 and CDR2 sequences are LGHDT and YNNKEL (reference sequence). The CDR3 is 16 residues long. V lost 2 bases and J lost 4; bases outside the gene matches: 10. As DNA, the CDR3 is TGTGCCAGCAGCCAAACAGCGGGGATTCGTGGAGAGACCCAGTACTTC. Its protein product is CASSQTAGIRGETQYF.

This clonotype was observed many times. The chain recombines TRBV6-5 with TRBJ1-1; weak D call: TRBD1 (5 bases). This CDR3 has 11 residues. The germline gives CDR1 MNHEY, CDR2 SVGAGI. The V end lost 10 bases, the J end lost 6 bases, and 12 bases lay between the germline ends. CDR3 nucleotides: TGTGCCACAACGCGGGGGGCTGAAGCTTTCTTT. This sequence encodes CATTRGAEAFF.

This clonotype was seen a handful of times. The chain has TRBV29-1 and TRBJ2-2; D call uncertain. V was cut by 6 bases and J by 4 bases, with 9 bases left in between. Germline CDR1 and CDR2: SQVTM and ANQGSEA. The CDR3 consists of 12 residues. The chain's CDR3 is CSVSRGTGELFF. In DNA form, the CDR3 reads TGCAGCGTGTCGAGAGGCACCGGGGAGCTGTTTTTT.

The sample holds a few counts of this clonotype. This sequence joins TRBV12-3 or TRBV12-4 and TRBJ2-1; D gene ambiguous. The CDR3 extends over 13 amino acids. V lost 6 bases and J 8 bases, leaving 14 bases between the germline ends. Here the CDR3 DNA reads TGTGCCAGCAGGCATAGCAATAAGGATGAGCAGTTCTTC. This gives the protein CASRHSNKDEQFF.